This T cell receptor (beta chain) derives from a study of cytomegalovirus exposure and HLA in healthy donors. Only one count was recorded for this clone. PCR involved 60 Vbeta and 13 Jbeta primers. Clones were sequenced by immunoSEQ multiplex PCR, and TCRdb holds only the in-frame ones, with some missing. The sample lists around 160,000 clones, 70% occurring once. This TCR came from a young man in good health and CMV-seropositive. The source material was PBMCs.

Written as DNA, the CDR3 is TGTGCCAGCAGTTACGGGGAAGCGAAGGACTACGAGCAGTACGTC. Translation gives CASSYGEAKDYEQYV. This chain uses TRBV6-6 with TRBJ2-7; D uncertain. CDR3 size: 15 residues. Germline V gene sequence: CDR1 MNHNY, CDR2 SVGAGI (reference sequence). Trimming stripped 2 bases from V and 3 bases from J, with 14 bases between.